What follows are 24 T cell receptor beta chains derived from one specimen sequenced in a study of T cell responses to AZD1222 COVID-19 vaccine. Sequencing was performed with immunoSEQ multiplex PCR; in TCRdb, only in-frame clones are kept and a portion is missing. The sample lists over 45,000 clones; 70% to 90% were seen once. The source was peripheral blood, collected on day 0 of AZD1222 vaccination. The receptors were sampled from an adult in good health.

This chain uses TRBV5-8 with TRBJ2-3, with D perhaps matching TRBD1 or TRBD2 (5 bases each). V was shortened by 4 bases and J by 6 bases, with 9 bases between the two germline ends. The CDR3 runs to 12 residues. The V gene's germline CDR1 is SGHTS and CDR2 YDEGEE. CDR3 protein: CASSGTRDTQYF. The CDR3 nucleotides are TGTGCCAGCAGCGGGACCAGGGATACGCAGTATTTT.

The chain joins TRBV28 to TRBJ2-3, with a tentative D call TRBD2 (6 bases). This CDR3 region has 13 residues. From germline, CDR1 is MDHEN and CDR2 SYDVKM. V was clipped by 3 bases and J by 4 bases, with 8 bases between them. Here the CDR3 reads CASSLTSPDTQYF. In nucleotides, the CDR3 is TGTGCCAGCAGTTTGACTAGTCCAGATACGCAGTATTTT. The whole variable domain, filled in from reference TRBV28 and TRBJ2-3, reads DVKVTQSSRYLVKRTGEKVFLECVQDMDHENMFWYRQDPGLGLRLIYFSYDVKMKEKGDIPEGYSVSREKKERFSLILESASTNQTSMYLCASSLTSPDTQYFGPGTRLTVL.

The chain couples TRBV9 to TRBJ2-1, with D perhaps given as TRBD1 or TRBD2 (7 bases each). V was shortened by 2 bases and J by 4 bases, with 10 bases between the two germline ends. Germline V CDR1 and CDR2: SGDLS, YYNGEE. The CDR3 is 14 residues long. CDR3 nucleotides: TGTGCCAGCAGCGTCAGGGGGGGTTACAATGAGCAGTTCTTC. Translated: CASSVRGGYNEQFF.

V and J are TRBV5-1 and TRBJ2-5; 9 positions match TRBD1. Germline V CDR1 and CDR2: SGHRS, YFSETQ. The junction had 4 bases not matched to a gene; V was cut back by 4 bases and J by 3 bases. The CDR3 consists of 14 residues. The CDR3 bases are TGCGCCAGCAGCGGGGGACAGGGAAAAGAGACCCAGTACTTC. Encoded protein: CASSGGQGKETQYF.

The chain employs TRBV18 and TRBJ2-2; D is possibly TRBD1 (5 bases). Germline assignment: CDR1 KGHSH and CDR2 LQKENI. The CDR3 totals 14 residues. V was cut by 3 bases and J by 6 bases, with 11 bases left in between. The CDR3 DNA follows: TGTGCCAGCTCACCCCGACAGCTGCCCGGGGAGCTGTTTTTT. Its protein is CASSPRQLPGELFF.

J is TRBJ1-2 and V is TRBV5-4; 8 bases align to TRBD1. The trim removed 4 bases at V and 1 base at J, leaving 9 bases unmatched. CDR1 is SGHNT and CDR2 is YYREEE in the germline V gene (reference sequence). The length of the CDR3 is 16 residues. The CDR3 DNA sequence: TGTGCCAGCAGCGTGGACAGGGTGAAGGGTAACTATGGCTACACCTTC. It translates to CASSVDRVKGNYGYTF.

The rearrangement links TRBV28 to TRBJ1-2, with D perhaps matching TRBD1 (5 bases). The V and J ends lost 11 bases and 7 bases respectively, with 17 bases between them. The germline V gene encodes CDR1 MDHEN and CDR2 SYDVKM. The CDR3 spans 12 residues. The CDR3 region has the DNA TGTGCCGGCGGGACGGGCGACCTTGGCTACACCTTC. Translation gives CAGGTGDLGYTF.

The J gene is TRBJ2-7, the V gene TRBV4-3, with unresolved D. The germline gives CDR1 LGHNA, CDR2 YSLEER. Trimming shortened V by 5 bases and J by 1 base, and 12 bases separated the two germline ends. The CDR3 has 14 amino acids. The CDR3 spells CASSKSAQSYEQYF. The CDR3 DNA is TGCGCCAGCAGCAAGTCAGCACAGTCCTACGAGCAGTACTTC.

CDR3 in amino acids: CASSLGLPTETQYF. CDR3 nucleotide sequence: TGTGCCAGCAGCTTAGGGCTACCCACGGAGACCCAGTACTTC. The chain combines TRBV7-8 with TRBJ2-5; no reliable D call. CDR1 is SGHVS and CDR2 is FQNEAQ in the germline V gene. The CDR3 totals 14 residues. Trimming shortened V by 1 base and J by 5 bases, and 11 bases separated the two germline ends.

This chain connects TRBV11-2 to TRBJ1-1, with 12 bases lining up with TRBD1. The germline CDR1 and CDR2 sequences are SGHAT and FQNNGV. This CDR3 contains 17 residues. Trimming took 4 bases from V and 4 from J; bases not matched to a gene: 10. Written as DNA, the CDR3 is TGTGCCAGCAGCTCAGGGACAGGGGGCATCCGGGGCACTGAAGCTTTCTTT. Its translation is CASSSGTGGIRGTEAFF.

The genes are TRBV7-2 and TRBJ2-2; 7 bases match TRBD1. V lost 4 bases to trimming and J lost 2 bases; unmatched junction nucleotides: 4. Germline CDR1 and CDR2: SGHTA and FQGNSA. The CDR3 is 15 residues long. CDR3 coding DNA: TGTGCCAGCAGCTCCCGGGACAGTAACACCGGGGAGCTGTTTTTT. Translated, it gives CASSSRDSNTGELFF.

The chain employs TRBV27 and TRBJ2-2; D is ambiguous. Trimming left V 2 bases short and J 1 base short, with 5 bases between. Germline assignment: CDR1 MNHEY and CDR2 SMNVEV (reference sequence). This CDR3 is 14 amino acids long. The CDR3 coding sequence is TGTGCCAGCAGTTTAGGGCTGAACACCGGGGAGCTGTTTTTT. Its protein product is CASSLGLNTGELFF.

The chain is built from TRBV21-1 and TRBJ1-3. TRBV21-1 is given as a pseudogene. CDR3 size: 16 residues. The CDR3 DNA reads as TGTGCCAGCAGCAAAGACTGGGAATCCTCTGGAAACACCATATATTTT. Its translation: CASSKDWESSGNTIYF.

The chain has TRBV5-1 and TRBJ1-1; no reliable D call. The CDR3 is made up of 13 amino acids. The V end lost 4 bases, the J end lost 1 base, and 8 bases lay between the germline ends. Germline CDR1 is SGHRS and CDR2 is YFSETQ. CDR3 protein: CASSPWPNTEAFF. The CDR3 nucleotides read TGCGCCAGCAGCCCTTGGCCGAACACTGAAGCTTTCTTT.

This chain links TRBV5-6 with TRBJ1-1; 7 bases line up with TRBD1. The CDR3 loop spans 11 amino acids. Looked up from germline, CDR1 is SGHDT and CDR2 is YYEEEE. V shed 2 bases and J 10 bases; nucleotides not matched to a gene: 2. The CDR3 reads CASSLQGRAFF. For the CDR3, the DNA is TGTGCCAGCAGCTTACAGGGGAGAGCTTTCTTT.

This clone has a handful of counts. CDR3 nucleotides: TGTGCCAGCAGCGCCCATTGGTCCGGGGAGCTGTTTTTT. Translation: CASSAHWSGELFF. V and J are TRBV9 and TRBJ2-2; no reliable D call. This CDR3 has 13 residues. Trimming shortened V by 3 bases and J by 6 bases, and 9 bases separated the two germline ends. The germline V gene encodes CDR1 SGDLS and CDR2 YYNGEE.

V gene TRBV19 combines with J gene TRBJ2-2; 9 nucleotides line up with TRBD1. The V gene's germline CDR1 is LNHDA and CDR2 SQIVND (reference sequence). The CDR3 runs to 15 residues. Trimming at V came to 4 bases and at J to 4 bases, leaving 4 bases not matched to a gene. The DNA for the CDR3 is TGTGCCAGTAGTACCGGACAGGGGTCCACCGGGGAGCTGTTTTTT. It specifies CASSTGQGSTGELFF.

This clone was seen a few times. The genes are TRBV5-1 and TRBJ2-1; D is uncertain. The V and J ends lost 0 bases and 2 bases respectively, with 6 bases between them. The V gene's germline CDR1 is SGHRS and CDR2 YFSETQ. CDR3 length: 14 residues. CDR3 sequence reads: CASSLGGAYNEQFF. CDR3 DNA sequence: TGCGCCAGCAGCTTGGGTGGCGCCTACAATGAGCAGTTCTTC.

The chain recombines TRBV6-5 with TRBJ1-2, with 9 positions matching TRBD1. There are 13 residues in the CDR3. The V gene's germline CDR1 is MNHEY and CDR2 SVGAGI. The junction had 2 bases not matched to a gene; V was cut back by 5 bases and J by 4 bases. The CDR3 spells CASSIQGAYGYTF. The CDR3 nucleotides read TGTGCCAGCAGTATACAGGGGGCCTATGGCTACACCTTC.

The chain links TRBV30 to TRBJ1-1, with 7 positions matching TRBD1. V lost 0 bases and J lost 5; bases outside the gene matches: 6. The CDR3 is 14 amino acids. The germline gives CDR1 GTSNPN, CDR2 SVGIG (reference sequence). Here the CDR3 DNA reads TGTGCCTGGAGTGTGACAGGGTTGGGGACTGAAGCTTTCTTT. Protein sequence: CAWSVTGLGTEAFF. Variable domain in full (rest from reference TRBV30 and TRBJ1-1): SQTIHQWPATLVQPVGSPLSLECTVEGTSNPNLYWYRQAAGRGLQLLFYSVGIGQISSEVPQNLSASRPQDRQFILSSKKLLLSDSGFYLCAWSVTGLGTEAFFGQGTRLTVV.

The V and J genes are TRBV7-8 and TRBJ2-1, with D perhaps TRBD1 (5 bases). Trimming cost V 5 bases and J 8 bases, with 13 bases left between them. The CDR3 is 13 residues long. Germline V gene sequence: CDR1 SGHVS, CDR2 FQNEAQ. CDR3 sequence: CASSPQGEHEQFF. DNA for the CDR3: TGTGCCAGCAGCCCCCAAGGGGAACATGAGCAGTTCTTC.

The chain recombines TRBV18 with TRBJ1-1; D gene uncertain. This CDR3 is 14 amino acids long. V lost 3 bases, J lost 1 base, and 9 bases lay in between. From germline, CDR1 is KGHSH and CDR2 LQKENI. The CDR3 here is CASSPDEKNTEAFF. CDR3 bases: TGTGCCAGCTCACCGGATGAGAAGAACACTGAAGCTTTCTTT.

V gene TRBV20-1 combines with J gene TRBJ1-4, with 10 bases fitting TRBD1. V was clipped by 4 bases and J by 13 bases; unmatched bases: 3. The germline V gene encodes CDR1 DFQATT and CDR2 SNEGSKA (reference sequence). The CDR3 spans 11 residues. CDR3 nucleotides: TGCAGTGCTAAAGGACAGGGGGGACTGTTTTTT. This encodes CSAKGQGGLFF.

The V gene is TRBV6-1, the J gene TRBJ2-7, with TRBD1 matching 7 bases. The germline CDR1 and CDR2 sequences are MNHNS and SASEGT. The CDR3 spans 15 residues. Unmatched junction bases numbered 11, after V lost 2 bases and J lost 7 bases. The CDR3 spells CASSEIQDRAREQYF. The CDR3, as DNA: TGTGCCAGCAGTGAAATTCAAGACAGGGCAAGAGAGCAGTACTTC.